This T cell receptor (beta chain) was identified during a study of Ad26.COV2.S vaccination and SARS-CoV-2 variants. Study-level information: Into the muscle, Ad26.COV2.S was dosed once or twice, 56 days apart. The study's findings and limits: Greater spike-specific TCR breadth was seen in vaccine recipients than in placebo recipients.

Treatment noted: some 20 received Ad26.COV2.S at low or high dose, single or two shots; 5 received placebo; per-sample allocation not given. Vaccine and placebo recipients were sampled on day 63 after the first injection. Recruitment in Boston yielded a donor of adult age, 18-55 years. Trimming removed 6 bases from V and 5 bases from J; junction bases left unmatched: 7. CDR1 is SGHRS, CDR2 YFSETQ, per germline. The CDR3 covers 15 residues. The assay was immunoSEQ multiplex PCR, and TCRdb's table has in-frame clones only and misses some. The table includes roughly 300,000 clones, roughly nine tenths detected once. In the case of this clone: Antigen specificity is unknown.

The clonotype comes from a person between 18 and 60 years old who received the Ad26.COV2.S COVID-19 vaccine or a placebo. The source was peripheral blood, collected in a trial of Ad26.COV2.S vaccine versus placebo. This chain uses TRBV5-1 with TRBJ1-6, with 8 nucleotides matching TRBD1. The CDR3 region has the DNA TGCGCCAGCATGACAGGGGTCAATGATAATTCACCCCTCCACTTT. Translated, it gives CASMTGVNDNSPLHF.